A selection of T cell receptor beta chains follows, all from one sample in a study of shared clonotypes between healthy human individuals. Sequenced by immunoSEQ multiplex PCR; TCRdb stores in-frame clones only, minus some. The sample holds about 2.1 million clones; just under 95% are singletons and the top ten take under 2%. The sequenced material came from naive CD8+ T cells from PBMCs. All receptors come from a man between 18 and 29 years old in good health. Some clones in this sample may be carry-over from other donors' samples. The CDR3 runs from the conserved cysteine through the conserved F or W. D genes are given only for firm matches. Size is omitted from some rows. Given values are once, few, many or a class for expanded clones.

J gene: TRBJ2-7; clone size: .; D gene: TRBD2; V gene: TRBV19; CDR3 protein: CASSWVAGGPYEQYF; CDR3 DNA: TGTGCCAGTAGTTGGGTAGCGGGGGGCCCCTACGAGCAGTACTTC
J gene: TRBJ1-5; clone size: once; D gene: .; V gene: TRBV7-8; CDR3 protein: CASSLSLGMGNQPQHF; CDR3 DNA: TGTGCCAGCAGCCTTAGTCTGGGGATGGGCAATCAGCCCCAGCATTTT
J gene: TRBJ1-2; clone size: .; D gene: .; V gene: TRBV19; CDR3 protein: CAIRQPYGYTF; CDR3 DNA: TGTGCCATTCGGCAGCCTTATGGCTACACCTTC
J gene: TRBJ2-6; clone size: few; D gene: .; V gene: TRBV13; CDR3 protein: CASSLVSGANVLTF; CDR3 DNA: TGTGCCAGCAGCTTAGTATCTGGGGCCAACGTCCTGACTTTC
J gene: TRBJ2-1; clone size: .; D gene: .; V gene: TRBV14; CDR3 protein: CASSQDSLSLTYNEQFF; CDR3 DNA: TGTGCCAGCAGCCAAGATAGTCTTAGCCTGACCTACAATGAGCAGTTCTTC
J gene: TRBJ2-1; clone size: once; D gene: .; V gene: TRBV5-1; CDR3 protein: CASSLAGLTSYNEQFF; CDR3 DNA: TGCGCCAGCAGCTTGGCAGGCCTAACCTCCTACAATGAGCAGTTCTTC
J gene: TRBJ2-7; clone size: .; D gene: .; V gene: TRBV2; CDR3 protein: CASRDHGQTYEQYF; CDR3 DNA: TGTGCCAGCAGAGACCACGGACAGACCTACGAGCAGTACTTC
J gene: TRBJ1-5; clone size: .; D gene: .; V gene: TRBV19; CDR3 protein: CASSEIGTNQPQHF; CDR3 DNA: TGTGCCAGTAGCGAAATCGGAACCAATCAGCCCCAGCATTTT
J gene: TRBJ2-7; clone size: .; D gene: TRBD1; V gene: TRBV29-1; CDR3 protein: CSARTGAYEQYF; CDR3 DNA: TGCAGCGCACGGACAGGGGCCTACGAGCAGTACTTC
J gene: TRBJ2-7; clone size: .; D gene: TRBD1; V gene: TRBV30; CDR3 protein: CVAGQGPSEQYF; CDR3 DNA: TGTGTGGCGGGACAGGGTCCCAGCGAGCAGTACTTC
J gene: TRBJ1-6; clone size: once; D gene: TRBD1; V gene: TRBV6-6; CDR3 protein: CASSETGRYDSPLHF; CDR3 DNA: TGTGCCAGCAGTGAGACAGGGAGATATGATTCACCCCTCCACTTT
J gene: TRBJ2-1; clone size: .; D gene: TRBD2; V gene: TRBV19; CDR3 protein: CASSIVPSGTDEQFF; CDR3 DNA: TGTGCCAGTAGTATAGTGCCTAGCGGGACCGATGAGCAGTTCTTC
J gene: TRBJ1-1; clone size: .; D gene: .; V gene: TRBV15; CDR3 protein: CATTIPGKERESRRREAFF; CDR3 DNA: TGTGCCACCACCATACCCGGAAAGGAAAGAGAGAGCCGTCGAAGAGAAGCTTTCTTT
J gene: TRBJ2-1; clone size: .; D gene: .; V gene: TRBV2; CDR3 protein: CASSEAYNEQFF; CDR3 DNA: TGTGCCAGCAGTGAGGCGTATAATGAGCAGTTCTTC
J gene: TRBJ2-1; clone size: .; D gene: TRBD2; V gene: TRBV10-3; CDR3 protein: CASTGTSGMPTYNEQFF; CDR3 DNA: TGTGCCTCCACTGGGACTAGCGGGATGCCCACCTACAATGAGCAGTTCTTC
J gene: TRBJ2-3; clone size: .; D gene: .; V gene: TRBV21-1; CDR3 protein: CASSPRRYRDFKFGDTQYF; CDR3 DNA: TGTGCCAGCAGCCCAAGAAGGTACCGGGACTTTAAGTTTGGAGATACGCAGTATTTT
J gene: TRBJ2-1; clone size: .; D gene: .; V gene: TRBV9; CDR3 protein: CASSVASSYNEQFF; CDR3 DNA: TGTGCCAGCAGCGTAGCTAGCTCCTACAATGAGCAGTTCTTC
J gene: TRBJ2-1; clone size: .; D gene: .; V gene: TRBV9; CDR3 protein: CASSPGGDPPFF; CDR3 DNA: TGTGCCAGCAGCCCAGGGGGGGATCCCCCGTTCTTC
J gene: TRBJ2-1; clone size: .; D gene: .; V gene: TRBV27; CDR3 protein: CASSLSGGAIIEQFF; CDR3 DNA: TGTGCCAGCAGTTTATCTGGGGGCGCGATTATTGAGCAGTTCTTC
J gene: TRBJ2-4; clone size: .; D gene: .; V gene: TRBV2; CDR3 protein: CASSEKKSNIQYF; CDR3 DNA: TGTGCCAGCAGTGAGAAGAAGTCAAACATTCAGTACTTC
J gene: TRBJ1-3; clone size: once; D gene: .; V gene: TRBV9; CDR3 protein: CASSAGVSGNTIYF; CDR3 DNA: TGTGCCAGCAGCGCTGGCGTCTCTGGAAACACCATATATTTT
J gene: TRBJ2-7; clone size: .; D gene: .; V gene: TRBV13; CDR3 protein: CASSEGRQFYEQYF; CDR3 DNA: TGTGCCAGCAGCGAAGGGCGGCAGTTCTACGAGCAGTACTTC
J gene: TRBJ1-1; clone size: .; D gene: TRBD1; V gene: TRBV28; CDR3 protein: CASSSRTGYTEAFF; CDR3 DNA: TGTGCCAGCAGTTCGCGGACAGGGTACACTGAAGCTTTCTTT
J gene: TRBJ2-7; clone size: .; D gene: TRBD2; V gene: TRBV6-5; CDR3 protein: CASSLAGVNEQYF; CDR3 DNA: TGTGCCAGCAGTCTAGCGGGAGTTAACGAGCAGTACTTC
J gene: TRBJ2-3; clone size: .; D gene: TRBD2; V gene: TRBV4-3; CDR3 protein: CASSSGALAGVERDTQYF; CDR3 DNA: TGCGCCAGCAGCTCCGGAGCCCTAGCGGGAGTTGAGAGAGATACGCAGTATTTT
J gene: TRBJ1-6; clone size: .; D gene: .; V gene: TRBV5-4; CDR3 protein: CASSLVNSPLHF; CDR3 DNA: TGTGCCAGCAGCTTGGTAAATTCACCCCTCCACTTT
J gene: TRBJ2-1; clone size: .; D gene: TRBD1; V gene: TRBV5-5; CDR3 protein: CASSLSGDRGLSEQFF; CDR3 DNA: TGTGCCAGCAGCTTAAGTGGAGACAGGGGTTTGTCTGAGCAGTTCTTC
J gene: TRBJ2-7; clone size: once; D gene: .; V gene: TRBV7-9; CDR3 protein: CASSLPDRAYEQYF; CDR3 DNA: TGTGCCAGCAGCTTACCGGACCGAGCCTACGAGCAGTACTTC
J gene: TRBJ2-5; clone size: .; D gene: .; V gene: TRBV7-9; CDR3 protein: CASSSGGPLGTQYF; CDR3 DNA: TGTGCCAGCAGCTCCGGGGGGCCGTTGGGGACCCAGTACTTC
J gene: TRBJ2-2; clone size: .; D gene: .; V gene: TRBV4-3; CDR3 protein: CASSQGYRTRNTGELFF; CDR3 DNA: TGCGCCAGCAGCCAAGGTTACAGGACAAGGAACACCGGGGAGCTGTTTTTT
J gene: TRBJ1-5; clone size: .; D gene: .; V gene: TRBV7-6; CDR3 protein: CASSPAGSNQPQHF; CDR3 DNA: TGTGCCAGCAGCCCTGCAGGGAGCAATCAGCCCCAGCATTTT
J gene: TRBJ2-1; clone size: .; D gene: TRBD2; V gene: TRBV6-1; CDR3 protein: CASSASGRAAHEQFF; CDR3 DNA: TGTGCCAGCAGTGCTAGCGGGAGGGCCGCCCATGAGCAGTTCTTC
J gene: TRBJ1-1; clone size: .; D gene: TRBD1; V gene: TRBV4-1; CDR3 protein: CASSQVPQGVTEAFF; CDR3 DNA: TGCGCCAGCAGCCAAGTCCCCCAGGGGGTAACTGAAGCTTTCTTT
J gene: TRBJ1-1; clone size: .; D gene: TRBD1; V gene: TRBV19; CDR3 protein: CASSVWGGGSTEAFF; CDR3 DNA: TGTGCCAGTAGTGTCTGGGGAGGGGGCTCCACTGAAGCTTTCTTT
J gene: TRBJ1-1; clone size: .; D gene: .; V gene: TRBV11-2; CDR3 protein: CASSFGGNTEAFF; CDR3 DNA: TGTGCCAGCAGCTTCGGCGGGAACACTGAAGCTTTCTTT
J gene: TRBJ2-7; clone size: .; D gene: TRBD1; V gene: TRBV27; CDR3 protein: CASSLLGTGLFEQYF; CDR3 DNA: TGTGCCAGCAGTTTGCTCGGGACAGGGTTGTTCGAGCAGTACTTC
J gene: TRBJ2-5; clone size: .; D gene: .; V gene: TRBV18; CDR3 protein: CASSSDRPETQYF; CDR3 DNA: TGTGCCAGCTCATCCGACAGGCCTGAGACCCAGTACTTC
J gene: TRBJ1-1; clone size: .; D gene: TRBD1; V gene: TRBV27; CDR3 protein: CASRPGGDTEAFF; CDR3 DNA: TGTGCCAGCAGGCCAGGGGGGGACACTGAAGCTTTCTTT
J gene: TRBJ2-7; clone size: .; D gene: .; V gene: TRBV5-6; CDR3 protein: CASSLEGTHYEQYF; CDR3 DNA: TGTGCCAGCAGCTTGGAGGGGACACACTACGAGCAGTACTTC
J gene: TRBJ1-5; clone size: .; D gene: .; V gene: TRBV21-1; CDR3 protein: CASSKGLRGPAQPQHF; CDR3 DNA: TGTGCCAGCAGCAAAGGGTTAAGGGGCCCTGCTCAGCCCCAGCATTTT
J gene: TRBJ2-2; clone size: .; D gene: TRBD2; V gene: TRBV10-2; CDR3 protein: CASSPEGGSPGELFF; CDR3 DNA: TGCGCCAGCAGCCCCGAGGGCGGGAGTCCCGGGGAGCTGTTTTTT
J gene: TRBJ2-5; clone size: .; D gene: .; V gene: TRBV7-6; CDR3 protein: CASSLLAAPRETQYF; CDR3 DNA: TGTGCCAGCAGCTTACTGGCGGCCCCAAGGGAGACCCAGTACTTC
J gene: TRBJ1-2; clone size: .; D gene: TRBD1; V gene: TRBV9; CDR3 protein: CASSGGTVYGYTF; CDR3 DNA: TGTGCCAGCAGCGGGGGGACAGTTTATGGCTACACCTTC
J gene: TRBJ1-3; clone size: .; D gene: .; V gene: TRBV19; CDR3 protein: CASSIPAGNTIYF; CDR3 DNA: TGTGCCAGTAGTATCCCCGCTGGAAACACCATATATTTT
J gene: TRBJ2-7; clone size: once; D gene: .; V gene: TRBV4-3; CDR3 protein: CASSQVTAGTGEQYF; CDR3 DNA: TGCGCCAGCAGCCAAGTAACAGCCGGAACGGGCGAGCAGTACTTC